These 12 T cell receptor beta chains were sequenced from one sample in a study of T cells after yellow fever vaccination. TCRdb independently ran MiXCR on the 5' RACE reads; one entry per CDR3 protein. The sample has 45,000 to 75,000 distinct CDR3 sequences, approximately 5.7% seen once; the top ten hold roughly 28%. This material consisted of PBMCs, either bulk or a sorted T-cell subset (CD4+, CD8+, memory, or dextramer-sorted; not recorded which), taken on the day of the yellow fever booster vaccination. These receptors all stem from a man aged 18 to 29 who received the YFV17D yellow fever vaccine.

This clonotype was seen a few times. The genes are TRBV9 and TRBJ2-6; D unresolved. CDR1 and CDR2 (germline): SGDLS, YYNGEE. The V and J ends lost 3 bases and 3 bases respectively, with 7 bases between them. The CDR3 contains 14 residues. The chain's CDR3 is CASSDQVGANVLTF. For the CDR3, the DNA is TGTGCCAGCAGCGACCAGGTTGGGGCCAACGTCCTGACTTTC.

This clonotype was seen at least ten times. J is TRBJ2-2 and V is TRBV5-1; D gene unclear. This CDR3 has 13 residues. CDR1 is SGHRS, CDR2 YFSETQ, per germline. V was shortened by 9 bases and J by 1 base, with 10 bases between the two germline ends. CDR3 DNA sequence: TGCGCCATCCTTGACGGGAACACCGGGGAGCTGTTTTTT. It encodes CAILDGNTGELFF. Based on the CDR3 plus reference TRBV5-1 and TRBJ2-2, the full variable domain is KAGVTQTPRYLIKTRGQQVTLSCSPISGHRSVSWYQQTPGQGLQFLFEYFSETQRNKGNFPGRFSGRQFSNSRSEMNVSTLELGDSALYLCAILDGNTGELFFGEGSRLTVL.

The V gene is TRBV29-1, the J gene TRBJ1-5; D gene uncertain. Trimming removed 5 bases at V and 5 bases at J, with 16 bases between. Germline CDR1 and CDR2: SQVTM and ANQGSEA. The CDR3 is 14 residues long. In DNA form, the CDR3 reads TGCAGCGTTCCCTGGGAACGGGTCGATCAGCCCCAGCATTTT. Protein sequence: CSVPWERVDQPQHF. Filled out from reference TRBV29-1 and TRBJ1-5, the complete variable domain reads SAVISQKPSRDICQRGTSLTIQCQVDSQVTMMFWYRQQPGQSLTLIATANQGSEATYESGFVIDKFPISRPNLTFSTLTVSNMSPEDSSIYLCSVPWERVDQPQHFGDGTRLSIL.

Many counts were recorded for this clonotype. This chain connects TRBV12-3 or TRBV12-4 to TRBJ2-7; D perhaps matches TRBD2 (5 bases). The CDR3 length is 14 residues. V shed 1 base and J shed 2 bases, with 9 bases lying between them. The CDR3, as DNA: TGTGCCAGCAGTTTAGAGGAGGACGCCTACGAGCAGTACTTC. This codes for CASSLEEDAYEQYF.

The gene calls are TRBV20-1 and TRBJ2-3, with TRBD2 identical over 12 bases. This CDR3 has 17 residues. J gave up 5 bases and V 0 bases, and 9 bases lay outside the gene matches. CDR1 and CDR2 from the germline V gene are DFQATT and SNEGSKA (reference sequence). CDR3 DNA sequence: TGCAGTGCTAGAGACTGGCTAGCGGGGGGGCCTGGAGATACGCAGTATTTT. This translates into CSARDWLAGGPGDTQYF.

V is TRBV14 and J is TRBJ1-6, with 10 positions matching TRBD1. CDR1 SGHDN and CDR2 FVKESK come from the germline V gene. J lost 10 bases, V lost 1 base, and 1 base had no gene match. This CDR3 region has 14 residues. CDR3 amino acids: CASSQGTGGSPLHF. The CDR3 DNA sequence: TGTGCCAGCAGCCAAGGGACAGGGGGATCACCCCTCCACTTT.

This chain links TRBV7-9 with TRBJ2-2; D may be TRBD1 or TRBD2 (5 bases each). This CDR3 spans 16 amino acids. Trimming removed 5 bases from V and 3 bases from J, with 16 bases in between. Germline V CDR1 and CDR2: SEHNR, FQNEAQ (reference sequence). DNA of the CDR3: TGTGCCAGCAGCGAAAGGGACGGGGTAGACACCGGGGAGCTGTTTTTT. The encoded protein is CASSERDGVDTGELFF.

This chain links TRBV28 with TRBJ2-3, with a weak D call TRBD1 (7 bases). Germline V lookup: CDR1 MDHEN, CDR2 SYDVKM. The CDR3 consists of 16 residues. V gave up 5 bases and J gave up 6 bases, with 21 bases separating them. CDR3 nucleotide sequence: TGTGCCAGCAGTCGAAATCCAGGGGGGTGGGCGGATACGCAGTATTTT. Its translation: CASSRNPGGWADTQYF.

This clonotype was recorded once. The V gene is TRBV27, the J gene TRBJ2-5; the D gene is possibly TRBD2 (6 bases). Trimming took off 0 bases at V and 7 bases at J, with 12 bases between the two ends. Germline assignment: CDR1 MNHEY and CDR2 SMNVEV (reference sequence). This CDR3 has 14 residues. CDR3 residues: CASSLSPGGRTQYF. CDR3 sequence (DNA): TGTGCCAGCAGTTTATCGCCCGGGGGTAGGACCCAGTACTTC.

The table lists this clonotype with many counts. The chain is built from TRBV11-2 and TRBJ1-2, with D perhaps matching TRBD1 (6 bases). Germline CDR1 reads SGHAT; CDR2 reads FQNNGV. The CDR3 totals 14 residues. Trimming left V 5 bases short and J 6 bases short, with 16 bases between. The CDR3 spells CASSPAQGSHGYTF. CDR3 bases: TGTGCCAGCAGCCCCGCGCAGGGGTCCCATGGCTACACCTTC.

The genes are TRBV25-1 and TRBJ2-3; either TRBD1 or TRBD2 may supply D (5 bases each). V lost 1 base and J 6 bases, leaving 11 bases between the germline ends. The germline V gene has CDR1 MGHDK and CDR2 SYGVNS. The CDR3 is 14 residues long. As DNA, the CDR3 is TGTGCCAGCAGTGAATCAGGGAGTCCCGATACGCAGTATTTT. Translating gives CASSESGSPDTQYF.

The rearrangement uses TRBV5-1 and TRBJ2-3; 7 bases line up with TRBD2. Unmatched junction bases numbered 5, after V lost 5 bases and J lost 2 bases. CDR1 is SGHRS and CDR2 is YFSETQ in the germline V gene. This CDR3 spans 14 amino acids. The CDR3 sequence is CASSLTSYTDTQYF. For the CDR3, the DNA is TGCGCCAGCAGTCTGACTAGCTACACAGATACGCAGTATTTT.